These 32 T cell receptor beta chains were sequenced from one sample in a study of blood T cell repertoires in COVID-19. Clones were read by immunoSEQ multiplex PCR, and TCRdb kept only the in-frame ones, dropping some. The table records about 190,000 clones, approximately 84% of them present only once. The sample taken for sequencing was PBMCs or T cells enriched from blood (not recorded which). Receptors were obtained from a woman aged 30 to 39 who had recovered from COVID-19.

The CDR3 bases are TGCGCCAGCAGCCCATACGGCCCCCGGGACAGGGGTACCGGGGAGCTGTTTTTT. Its translation: CASSPYGPRDRGTGELFF. The chain joins TRBV5-1 to TRBJ2-2; 10 bases agree with TRBD1. In germline, CDR1 is SGHRS, CDR2 YFSETQ. The ends lost 4 bases at V and 5 bases at J; junction bases unmatched: 14. The CDR3 has 18 amino acids.

The rearrangement links TRBV27 to TRBJ2-3; the match to TRBD2 covers 15 bases. The CDR3 length is 17 residues. Germline-derived CDR1 and CDR2 are MNHEY and SMNVEV (reference sequence). Unmatched junction bases numbered 8, after V lost 6 bases and J lost 4 bases. CDR3 protein: CASSLGLAGGQADTQYF. The CDR3 nucleotides read TGTGCCAGCAGCCTTGGACTAGCGGGGGGGCAAGCAGATACGCAGTATTTT.

A single count supports this clone. This same CDR3 is encoded by further DNA sequences in the sample. The chain recombines TRBV5-1 with TRBJ1-5; possible D gene TRBD1, 6 bases. Germline CDR1 is SGHRS and CDR2 is YFSETQ. V lost 4 bases and J 0 bases, leaving 11 bases between the germline ends. This CDR3 is 15 amino acids long. CDR3 sequence (DNA): TGCGCCAGCAGCCTGACAGGCGGTAGCAATCAGCCCCAGCATTTT. Its translation: CASSLTGGSNQPQHF.

This clone was found once. Written as DNA, the CDR3 is TGTGCCAGCAGTAGGGGACAGGGCACCGGGGAGCTGTTTTTT. Its translation is CASSRGQGTGELFF. The chain employs TRBV5-8 and TRBJ2-2, with TRBD1 identical over 9 bases. The CDR3 extends over 14 amino acids. Germline assignment: CDR1 SGHTS and CDR2 YDEGEE. Germline trimming cut 5 bases from V and 4 bases from J; bases unmatched to any gene: 3.

V usage is TRBV7-9 and J usage is TRBJ1-2; D is perhaps TRBD1 (6 bases). V was cut by 1 base and J by 2 bases, with 14 bases left in between. This CDR3 comprises 16 residues. Germline CDR1 SEHNR, CDR2 FQNEAQ (reference sequence). Here the CDR3 DNA reads TGTGCCAGCAGCTTAGGAGGGGCAGGGGTGAACTATGGCTACACCTTC. Its translation: CASSLGGAGVNYGYTF.

This sequence joins TRBV12-1 and TRBJ1-5; the table gives TRBD1 as D, unverified against the DNA. TRBV12-1 is labeled a pseudogene. The CDR3 is made up of 18 amino acids. The chain's CDR3 is CASSLTGWVRVSNQPQHF. DNA of the CDR3: TGTGCCAGCAGCTTAACAGGGTGGGTCCGGGTTAGCAATCAGCCCCAGCATTTT.

The chain has TRBV19 and TRBJ1-6, with TRBD1 as a possible D gene (5 bases). Trimming shortened V by 6 bases and J by 13 bases, and 28 bases separated the two germline ends. This CDR3 is 17 amino acids long. Germline CDR1 LNHDA, CDR2 SQIVND (reference sequence). CDR3 loop: CASRSSETVREIHPLHF. In nucleotides, the CDR3 is TGTGCCAGTAGATCTTCGGAGACAGTGCGGGAAATTCACCCCCTCCACTTT.

This rearrangement joins TRBV28 to TRBJ1-6; TRBD1 matches at 8 bases. CDR3 length: 18 residues. CDR1 MDHEN and CDR2 SYDVKM come from the germline V gene. Trimming took 6 bases from V and 9 from J; bases not matched to a gene: 19. In DNA form, the CDR3 reads TGTGCCAGCAGGACTGGGGTGCTTGGTACACAGGGGGGTTCACCCCTCCACTTT. Encoded protein: CASRTGVLGTQGGSPLHF.

V and J are TRBV23-1 and TRBJ1-2; a weak D match, TRBD1 (6 bases). TRBV23-1 is an ORF; its function is uncertain. Trimming stripped 8 bases from V and 4 bases from J, with 17 bases between. The CDR3 has 14 residues. Here the CDR3 DNA reads TGCGCCAGCGTAACAGGGATTTGTGGCTATGGCTACACCTTC. This translates into CASVTGICGYGYTF.

This chain connects TRBV18 to TRBJ2-7, with D possibly matching TRBD1 (5 bases). Germline loops: CDR1 KGHSH, CDR2 LQKENI. V was shortened by 4 bases and J by 1 base, with 8 bases between the two germline ends. The CDR3 totals 13 residues. Here the CDR3 reads CASSLRQSYEQYV. CDR3 nucleotides: TGTGCCAGCTCACTACGACAGTCCTACGAGCAGTACGTC.

The rearrangement joins TRBV28 to TRBJ2-4; 9 positions match TRBD1. CDR3 length: 15 residues. Germline assignment: CDR1 MDHEN and CDR2 SYDVKM. V shed 7 bases and J 4 bases; nucleotides not matched to a gene: 8. CDR3 sequence: CASKTPGQGKNIQYF. CDR3 nucleotide sequence: TGTGCCAGCAAGACGCCGGGACAGGGTAAAAACATTCAGTACTTC.

The chain has TRBV4-1 and TRBJ1-5; maybe TRBD1 (6 bases). Trimming took off 3 bases at V and 6 bases at J, with 12 bases between the two ends. This CDR3 comprises 14 residues. CDR1 MGHRA and CDR2 YSYEKL come from the germline V gene. CDR3 amino acids: CASSQGGGAQPQHF. The CDR3 DNA is TGCGCCAGCAGCCAGGGGGGGGGCGCTCAGCCCCAGCATTTT.

This clone was seen only once. V gene TRBV10-1 combines with J gene TRBJ2-1; possible D gene TRBD2, 6 bases. V lost 4 bases to trimming and J lost 1 base, with 20 bases between them. This CDR3 spans 18 amino acids. Germline V gene data show CDR1 as WNHNN and CDR2 as SYGVQD (reference sequence). The CDR3 sequence: CASSGGLPFRSSYNEQFF. In nucleotides, the CDR3 is TGCGCCAGCAGTGGGGGACTCCCCTTTAGGAGTTCCTACAATGAGCAGTTCTTC.

The chain combines TRBV9 with TRBJ2-3, with 7 nucleotides matching TRBD2. The CDR3 extends over 16 amino acids. Trimming took 0 bases from V and 2 from J; bases not matched to a gene: 6. Germline V gives CDR1 SGDLS, CDR2 YYNGEE. CDR3 sequence (DNA): TGTGCCAGCAGCGTAGCCGGGGCGGGAGTCACAGATACGCAGTATTTT. Its protein is CASSVAGAGVTDTQYF.

The chain carries TRBV15 and TRBJ2-7; D perhaps matches TRBD1 (5 bases). Germline V gene sequence: CDR1 LNHNV, CDR2 YYDKDF (reference sequence). This CDR3 is built from 14 residues. Trimming removed 8 bases at V and 6 bases at J, with 20 bases between. DNA of the CDR3: TGTGCCACCGCGTACACCCTCGGACAATCCGAGCAGTACTTC. Translation: CATAYTLGQSEQYF.

The rearrangement joins TRBV5-1 to TRBJ1-3, with 10 bases aligning to TRBD1. The CDR3 is 16 amino acids. V gave up 1 base and J gave up 3 bases; unmatched junction bases: 4. CDR1 and CDR2 from the germline V gene are SGHRS and YFSETQ. CDR3 nucleotide sequence: TGCGCCAGCAGCTTGCTGGGGACAGGGGTTGGAAACACCATATATTTT. It is translated as CASSLLGTGVGNTIYF. Complete variable domain (other parts from reference TRBV5-1 and TRBJ1-3): KAGVTQTPRYLIKTRGQQVTLSCSPISGHRSVSWYQQTPGQGLQFLFEYFSETQRNKGNFPGRFSGRQFSNSRSEMNVSTLELGDSALYLCASSLLGTGVGNTIYFGEGSWLTVV.

V usage is TRBV27 and J usage is TRBJ2-1; 8 bases line up with TRBD1. Trimming at V came to 4 bases and at J to 4 bases, leaving 6 bases not matched to a gene. CDR3 length: 15 amino acids. The germline V gene encodes CDR1 MNHEY and CDR2 SMNVEV (reference sequence). The chain's CDR3 is CASSSGQGLYNEQFF. CDR3 nucleotides: TGTGCCAGCAGTTCAGGACAGGGCCTATACAATGAGCAGTTCTTC.

This clone has just one count. The V and J genes are TRBV21-1 and TRBJ1-1; the table's D call, TRBD1, has no DNA check behind it. TRBV21-1 has pseudogene status. This CDR3 has 16 amino acids. CDR3: CASSKAWDRGWTEAFF. CDR3 coding DNA: TGTGCCAGCAGCAAAGCTTGGGACAGGGGTTGGACTGAAGCTTTCTTT.

This chain connects TRBV19 to TRBJ2-7; D not certain. CDR3 size: 13 residues. Per the germline V gene, CDR1 is LNHDA and CDR2 is SQIVND (reference sequence). V lost 5 bases and J 1 base, leaving 9 bases between the germline ends. The CDR3 here is CASSFSHSYEQYF. The CDR3 region has the DNA TGTGCCAGTAGTTTTTCCCATTCCTACGAGCAGTACTTC. The full variable domain, its missing parts supplied by reference TRBV19 and TRBJ2-7, is DGGITQSPKYLFRKEGQNVTLSCEQNLNHDAMYWYRQDPGQGLRLIYYSQIVNDFQKGDIAEGYSVSREKKESFPLTVTSAQKNPTAFYLCASSFSHSYEQYFGPGTRLTVT.

This rearrangement joins TRBV3-1 (or the pseudogene TRBV3-2) to TRBJ2-3, with 10 bases that match TRBD1. V was pared by 5 bases and J by 5 bases, with 7 bases of the junction left unmatched. Germline CDR1 LGHDT, CDR2 YNNKEL (reference sequence). The CDR3 covers 15 residues. CDR3 loop: CASSWRDRGGDTQYF. The CDR3 DNA follows: TGTGCCAGCAGCTGGCGGGACAGGGGAGGAGATACGCAGTATTTT.

The rearrangement uses TRBV5-1 and TRBJ1-1, with 7 bases lining up with TRBD1. Germline values: CDR1 SGHRS, CDR2 YFSETQ. Trimming cost V 4 bases and J 1 base; bases outside gene matches: 10. The CDR3 is 16 residues long. CDR3 coding DNA: TGCGCCAGCAGCAAAGCCGCGGGACAGCGGAACACTGAAGCTTTCTTT. This codes for CASSKAAGQRNTEAFF.

This clone was seen only once. This chain connects TRBV7-6 to TRBJ2-7; 12 nucleotides line up with TRBD2. Germline lookup yields CDR1 SGHVS and CDR2 FNYEAQ. V trimming: 5 bases; J trimming: 4 bases; junction bases outside the gene matches: 9. This CDR3 is built from 16 residues. The CDR3 sequence is CASSPAPLAGGYEQYF. The CDR3 bases are TGTGCCAGCAGCCCAGCGCCACTAGCGGGAGGTTACGAGCAGTACTTC.

The chain uses TRBV28 and TRBJ1-1, with D tentatively TRBD1 (5 bases). The CDR3 runs 15 residues. Trimming shortened V by 0 bases and J by 1 base, and 9 bases separated the two germline ends. Germline V lookup: CDR1 MDHEN, CDR2 SYDVKM. Written as DNA, the CDR3 is TGTGCCAGCAGTTTATGGGTCACAGGGAACACTGAAGCTTTCTTT. Translating gives CASSLWVTGNTEAFF.

About this clone itself: An end of the junction differs from the germline gene, which may be a read error. The genes are TRBV7-7 and TRBJ2-3, with 8 bases that match TRBD2. In germline, CDR1 is SSHAT, CDR2 FNYEAQ (reference sequence). The CDR3 has 17 residues. CDR3: CASSLQVGGGPTDTQYF. In nucleotides, the CDR3 is TGTGCTAGCAGCTTACAGGTTGGCGGGGGGCCCACAGATACGCAGTATTTT.

This clone was recorded only once. The rearrangement uses TRBV7-9 and TRBJ1-1; TRBD1 matches 10 bases. This CDR3 is 15 amino acids long. With V trimmed by 4 bases and J by 5 bases, 7 bases remained unmatched. Per the germline V gene, CDR1 is SEHNR and CDR2 is FQNEAQ (reference sequence). CDR3 protein: CASSSLTGGITEAFF. CDR3 in DNA: TGTGCCAGCAGCTCGTTGACAGGGGGCATAACTGAAGCTTTCTTT.

This sequence joins TRBV7-6 and TRBJ1-1; no reliable D call. Germline V gene sequence: CDR1 SGHVS, CDR2 FNYEAQ. Deletions cut 5 bases from V and 8 bases from J, with 12 bases between. This CDR3 is built from 12 residues. The CDR3 here is CASSRGGLEAFF. In nucleotides, the CDR3 is TGTGCCAGCAGCCGAGGAGGTTTAGAAGCTTTCTTT.

J is TRBJ1-2 and V is TRBV9, with 8 bases lining up with TRBD1. The germline CDR1 and CDR2 sequences are SGDLS and YYNGEE. The J segment lost 7 bases and the V segment lost 4 bases, leaving 9 bases of the junction unmatched. The CDR3 extends over 14 amino acids. The CDR3 loop reads CASSRTGSLSGYTF. Here the CDR3 DNA reads TGTGCCAGCAGCAGGACAGGGTCCCTTAGTGGCTACACCTTC.

The chain has TRBV2 and TRBJ2-1, with TRBD2 as a possible D gene (5 bases). V lost 4 bases and J 7 bases, leaving 11 bases between the germline ends. Germline CDR1 is SNHLY and CDR2 is FYNNEI. This CDR3 has 13 amino acids. The DNA of the CDR3 is TGTGCCAGCAGTGTACCGGGAACGAATGAGCAGTTCTTC. This encodes CASSVPGTNEQFF. The variable domain in full, with the rest retrieved from reference TRBV2 and TRBJ2-1, is EPEVTQTPSHQVTQMGQEVILRCVPISNHLYFYWYRQILGQKVEFLVSFYNNEISEKSEIFDDQFSVERPDGSNFTLKIRSTKLEDSAMYFCASSVPGTNEQFFGPGTRLTVL.

The chain links TRBV28 to TRBJ2-7; D might be TRBD1 (6 bases). The CDR3 is 14 amino acids. Germline CDR1 reads MDHEN; CDR2 reads SYDVKM. V gave up 10 bases and J gave up 0 bases, with 16 bases separating them. CDR3 DNA sequence: TGTGCCACCCTCAGGGGCGCCGGCTCCTACGAGCAGTACGTC. This translates into CATLRGAGSYEQYV.

The rearrangement links TRBV11-2 to TRBJ1-2; D gene ambiguous. V lost 5 bases to trimming and J lost 2 bases, with 12 bases between them. Germline lookup yields CDR1 SGHAT and CDR2 FQNNGV. CDR3 size: 14 residues. The CDR3 DNA reads as TGTGCCAGCAGCCCAGGTCCGGTGAACTATGGCTACACCTTC. It encodes CASSPGPVNYGYTF. Together with reference TRBV11-2 and TRBJ1-2, the CDR3 gives the full variable domain: EAGVAQSPRYKIIEKRQSVAFWCNPISGHATLYWYQQILGQGPKLLIQFQNNGVVDDSQLPKDRFSAERLKGVDSTLKIQPAKLEDSAVYLCASSPGPVNYGYTFGSGTRLTVV.

The chain combines TRBV19 with TRBJ2-3, with 11 bases identical to TRBD2. The CDR3 totals 16 residues. Germline V gives CDR1 LNHDA, CDR2 SQIVND (reference sequence). V was clipped by 2 bases and J by 5 bases; unmatched bases: 6. The CDR3: CASSIIAGGPVDTQYF. In DNA form, the CDR3 reads TGTGCCAGTAGTATAATAGCGGGAGGGCCGGTAGATACGCAGTATTTT.

To note about this clone: At one boundary the junction diverges from the germline segment, which might be a read error. The chain has TRBV7-7 and TRBJ2-5; TRBD2 matches 10 bases. The CDR3 runs to 15 residues. Per germline, CDR1 SSHAT and CDR2 FNYEAQ (reference sequence). The CDR3 DNA follows: TGTGCTAGCAGCTTAGGAGCGGGAGGGCCGGAGACCCAGTACTTC. Translated: CASSLGAGGPETQYF.